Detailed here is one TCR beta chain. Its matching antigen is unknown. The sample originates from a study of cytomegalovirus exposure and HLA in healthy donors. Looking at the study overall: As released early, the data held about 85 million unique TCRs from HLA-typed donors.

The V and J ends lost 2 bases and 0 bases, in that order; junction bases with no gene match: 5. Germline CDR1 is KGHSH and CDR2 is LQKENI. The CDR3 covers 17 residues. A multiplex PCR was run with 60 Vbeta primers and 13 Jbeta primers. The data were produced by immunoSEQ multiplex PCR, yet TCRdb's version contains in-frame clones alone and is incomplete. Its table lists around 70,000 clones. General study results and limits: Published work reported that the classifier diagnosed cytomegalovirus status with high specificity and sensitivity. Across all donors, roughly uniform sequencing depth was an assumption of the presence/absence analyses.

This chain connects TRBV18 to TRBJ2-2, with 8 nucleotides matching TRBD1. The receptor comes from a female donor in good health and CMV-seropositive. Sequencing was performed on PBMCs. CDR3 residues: CASSPSGQGTNTGELFF. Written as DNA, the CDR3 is TGTGCCAGCTCACCAAGTGGACAGGGAACGAACACCGGGGAGCTGTTTTTT.